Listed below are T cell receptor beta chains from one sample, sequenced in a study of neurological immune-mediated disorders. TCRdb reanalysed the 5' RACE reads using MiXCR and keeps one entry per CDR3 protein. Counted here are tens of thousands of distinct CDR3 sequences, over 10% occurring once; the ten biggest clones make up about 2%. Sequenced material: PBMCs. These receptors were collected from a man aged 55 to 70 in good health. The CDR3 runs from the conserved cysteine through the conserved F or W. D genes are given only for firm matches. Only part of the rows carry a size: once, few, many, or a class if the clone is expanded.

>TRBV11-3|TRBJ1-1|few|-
TGTGCCAGCAGCACGGAAATGAACACTGAAGCTTTCTTT
CASSTEMNTEAFF
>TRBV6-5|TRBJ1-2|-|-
TGTGCCAGCAGTACCCCTCGTGGCTACACCTTC
CASSTPRGYTF
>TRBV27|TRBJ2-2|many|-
TGTGCCAGCAGTTTGCACAGAACCGGGGAGCTGTTTTTT
CASSLHRTGELFF
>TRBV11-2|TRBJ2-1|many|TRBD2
TGTGCCAGCAGCTTAGTCGGGGGGGCTATTAATGAGCAGTTCTTC
CASSLVGGAINEQFF
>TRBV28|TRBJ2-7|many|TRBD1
TGTGCCAGCAGACTCGGGACAGGGGCCCCTTACGAGCAGTACTTC
CASRLGTGAPYEQYF
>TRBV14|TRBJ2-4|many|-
TGTGCCAGCAGCTCCTGGGCCGGCGAAAACATTCAGTACTTC
CASSSWAGENIQYF
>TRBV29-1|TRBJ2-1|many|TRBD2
TGCAGCGTCCCGTCGCCAAAGAGTCTAGCGGGGAATGAGCAGTTCTTC
CSVPSPKSLAGNEQFF
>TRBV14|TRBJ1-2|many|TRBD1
TGTGCCAGCAGCCCCCTTCTGAGGACAGGGAACTATGGCTACACCTTC
CASSPLLRTGNYGYTF
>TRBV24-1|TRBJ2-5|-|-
TGTGCCACGAGGGAGGAGACCCAGTACTTC
CATREETQYF
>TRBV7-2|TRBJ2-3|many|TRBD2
TGTGCCAGCAGCCCAGGGACTAGCGGGGTCTGGACAGATACGCAGTATTTT
CASSPGTSGVWTDTQYF
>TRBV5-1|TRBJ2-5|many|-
TGCGCCAGCAGCCAATCCGCTGGGGGGGCCAGCGGGACCCAGTACTTC
CASSQSAGGASGTQYF
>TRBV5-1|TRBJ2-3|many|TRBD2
TGCGCCAGCACTCGGATAGCGGGGGAGGTTACGCAGTATTTT
CASTRIAGEVTQYF
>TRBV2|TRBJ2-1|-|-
TGTGCCAGCAGTGATCCCTCATGGAGCTCCTACAATGAGCAGTTCTTC
CASSDPSWSSYNEQFF
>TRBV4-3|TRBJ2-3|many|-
TGCGCCAGCAGCCAAACTCCGGGAAGCACAGATACGCAGTATTTT
CASSQTPGSTDTQYF
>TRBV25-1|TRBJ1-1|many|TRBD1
TGTGCCAGCAGTACGCCAGGGGGGTTTGAAGCTTTCTTT
CASSTPGGFEAFF
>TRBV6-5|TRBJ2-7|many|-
TGTGCCAGCACTAGTCGGAACGAGCAGTACTTC
CASTSRNEQYF
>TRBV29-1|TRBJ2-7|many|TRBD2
TGCAGCGTCGCGAGGACTAGCGGGGGGTACGAGCAGTACTTC
CSVARTSGGYEQYF
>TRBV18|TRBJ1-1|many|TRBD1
TGTGCCAGCTCACAAGGGGACAGGAGAAGTGAAGCTTTCTTT
CASSQGDRRSEAFF
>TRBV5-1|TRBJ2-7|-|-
TGCGCCAGCAGCTTTGAGTCCCCCTACGAGCAGTACTTC
CASSFESPYEQYF
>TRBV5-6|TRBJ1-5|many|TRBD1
TGTGCCAGCAGCTTGGGGACAGGTATGGGACAGCCCCAGCATTTT
CASSLGTGMGQPQHF
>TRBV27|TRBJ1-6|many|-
TGTGCCAGCAGTACCGGGACAACAAATTCACCCCTCCACTTT
CASSTGTTNSPLHF
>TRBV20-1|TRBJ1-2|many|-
TGCAGTGCCCCGGGCCTTGAGGGCTATGGCTACACCTTC
CSAPGLEGYGYTF
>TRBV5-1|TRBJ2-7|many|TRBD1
TGCGCCAGCAGGATTACACCGGGACAGGGGATCTACTACGAGCAGTACTTC
CASRITPGQGIYYEQYF
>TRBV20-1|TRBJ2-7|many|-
TGCAGTGCTAGGGGGAGCAGGCGCTACGAGCAGTACTTC
CSARGSRRYEQYF
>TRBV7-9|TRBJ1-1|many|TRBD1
TGTGCCAGCACCAAGACAGGGTCGAGGACTGAAGCTTTCTTT
CASTKTGSRTEAFF
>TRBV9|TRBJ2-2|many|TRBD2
TGTGCCAGCTCGTTTACTAGCGGGGTTGGAGTCACCGGGGAGCTGTTTTTT
CASSFTSGVGVTGELFF
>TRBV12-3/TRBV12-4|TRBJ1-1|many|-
TGTGCCAGCAGTTTTGGGAACACTGAAGCTTTCTTT
CASSFGNTEAFF
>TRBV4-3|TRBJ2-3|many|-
TGCGCCAGCAGCCAAGGGCAGGGAGTAGATACGCAGTATTTT
CASSQGQGVDTQYF
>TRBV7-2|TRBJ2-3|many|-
TGTGCCAGCAGCTTAGCGGGGGGGCCCATAGATACGCAGTATTTT
CASSLAGGPIDTQYF
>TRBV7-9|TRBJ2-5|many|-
TGTGCCAGCAGCTTAGCGGGCCCGGCCCAGTACTTC
CASSLAGPAQYF
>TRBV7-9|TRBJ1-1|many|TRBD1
TGTGCCAGCAGCTTCCAGGGGGCGAACACTGAAGCTTTCTTT
CASSFQGANTEAFF
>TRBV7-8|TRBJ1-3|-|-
TGTGCCAGCAGCCGCACCCGTAACGCAGACACCATATATTTT
CASSRTRNADTIYF
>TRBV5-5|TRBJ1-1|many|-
TGTGCCAGCAGCTTGAGGCAGGGAAACACTGAAGCTTTCTTT
CASSLRQGNTEAFF
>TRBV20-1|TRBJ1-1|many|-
TGCAGTGCTAGAGTGGTGGGAGAGAACACTGAAGCTTTCTTT
CSARVVGENTEAFF
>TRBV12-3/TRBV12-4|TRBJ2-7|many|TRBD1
TGTGCCAGCAGTCAAGGACAGGGGGGAAACTACGAGCAGTACTTC
CASSQGQGGNYEQYF
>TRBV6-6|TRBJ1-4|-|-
TGTGCCAGCGAGGGGGACCTAGCTAATGAAAAACTGTTTTTT
CASEGDLANEKLFF
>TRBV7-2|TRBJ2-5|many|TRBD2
TGTGCCAGCAGCTCCGGACTAGCGGGGGAAGAGACCCAGTACTTC
CASSSGLAGEETQYF
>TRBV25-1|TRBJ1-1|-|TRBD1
TGTGCCAGCAGTAACCATGACAGGGCGGGGGAAGCTTTCTTT
CASSNHDRAGEAFF
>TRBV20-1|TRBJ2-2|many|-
TGCAGTGCTTATAGGGGCCTCGGGGAGCTGTTTTTT
CSAYRGLGELFF
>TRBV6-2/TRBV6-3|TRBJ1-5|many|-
TGTGCCAGCAGCGGAATAATGGGGCCCCAGCATTTT
CASSGIMGPQHF
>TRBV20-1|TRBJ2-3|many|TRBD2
TGCAGTGCTAGTTCCCCGCTTAGGGGACTAGCGACAGATACGCAGTATTTT
CSASSPLRGLATDTQYF
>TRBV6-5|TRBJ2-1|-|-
TGTGCCAGCAGTTACGATAGGACTGGGGATCCCCCGAACAATGAGCAGTTCTTC
CASSYDRTGDPPNNEQFF
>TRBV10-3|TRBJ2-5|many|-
TGTGCCTCCCGGCAGGCCCAAGAGACCCAGTACTTC
CASRQAQETQYF